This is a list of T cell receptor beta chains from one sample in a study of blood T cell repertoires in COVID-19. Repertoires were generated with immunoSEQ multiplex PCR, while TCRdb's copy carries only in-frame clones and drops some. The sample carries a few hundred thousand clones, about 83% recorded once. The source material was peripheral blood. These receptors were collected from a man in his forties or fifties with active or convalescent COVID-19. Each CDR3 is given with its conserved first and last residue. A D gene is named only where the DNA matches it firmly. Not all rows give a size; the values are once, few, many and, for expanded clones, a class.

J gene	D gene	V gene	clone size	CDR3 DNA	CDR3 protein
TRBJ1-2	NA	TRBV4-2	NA	TGTGCCAGCAGCCAAGAAATTGGCAGGGCCAACTATGGCTACACCTTC	CASSQEIGRANYGYTF
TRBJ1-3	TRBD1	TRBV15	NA	TGTGCCACCAGCGAGGACAGGGCGGTGGGAAACACCATATATTTT	CATSEDRAVGNTIYF
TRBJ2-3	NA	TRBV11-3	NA	TGTGCCAGCAGCTCCCAGTACACAGATACGCAGTATTTT	CASSSQYTDTQYF
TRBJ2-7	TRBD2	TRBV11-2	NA	TGTGCCAGCAGCCACCCAGCGGGGCTCCTCGAATACGAGCAGTACTTC	CASSHPAGLLEYEQYF
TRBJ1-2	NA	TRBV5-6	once	TGTGCCAGCAGCTTTGGTGACAGGAACTATGGCTACACCTTC	CASSFGDRNYGYTF
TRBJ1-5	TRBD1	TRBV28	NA	TGTGCCAGCAGTTGGGCCACAGGGGCCCATCAGCCCCAGCATTTT	CASSWATGAHQPQHF
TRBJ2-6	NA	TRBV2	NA	TGTGCCAGCAGTGAAGCGCTGGGAGGCTCTGGGGCCAACGTCCTGACTTTC	CASSEALGGSGANVLTF
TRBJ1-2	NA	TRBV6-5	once	TGTGCCAGCAGTTACGAGGCTACTGCGTATGGCTACACCTTC	CASSYEATAYGYTF
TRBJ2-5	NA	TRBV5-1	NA	TGCGCCAGCAGCGATCGACCCTGGGGAGGAGAGACCCAGTACTTC	CASSDRPWGGETQYF
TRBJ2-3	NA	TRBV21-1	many	TGTGCCAGCAGCGGACCCCGGGGACTAGCGGGAGTAAGAGATACGCAGTATTTT	CASSGPRGLAGVRDTQYF
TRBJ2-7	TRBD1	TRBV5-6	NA	TGTGCCAGCAGCCGGACAGGGGGGATCGTCTACGAGCAGTACTTC	CASSRTGGIVYEQYF
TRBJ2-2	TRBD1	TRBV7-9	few	TGTGCCAGCAGGAAGGGACAGAAGGACACCGGGGAGCTGTTTTTT	CASRKGQKDTGELFF
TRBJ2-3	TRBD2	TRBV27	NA	TGTGCCAGCAGTTTCACTAGCGGCTTCTCCACAGATACGCAGTATTTT	CASSFTSGFSTDTQYF
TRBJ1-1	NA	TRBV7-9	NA	TGTGCCAGCAGGTCGGTCGATGAAGCTTTCTTT	CASRSVDEAFF
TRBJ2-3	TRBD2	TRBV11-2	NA	TGTGCCAGCAGCTTAGTAGGCGGGGGGCCCACAGATACGCAGTATTTT	CASSLVGGGPTDTQYF
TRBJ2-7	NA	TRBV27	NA	TGTGCCAGCAGTCTACAGAGCTCCTACGAGCAGTACTTC	CASSLQSSYEQYF
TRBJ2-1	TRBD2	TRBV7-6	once	TGTGCCAGCAGCTTGAGCGGGAGCTCGTACAATGAGCAGTTCTTC	CASSLSGSSYNEQFF
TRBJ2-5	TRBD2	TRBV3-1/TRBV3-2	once	TGTGCCAGCAGCCCGAGGAAAGGTAGCGGGGACTTAAGGGCCCAGTACTTC	CASSPRKGSGDLRAQYF
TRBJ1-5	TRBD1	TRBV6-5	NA	TGTGCCAGCAGCCCGACAGGGCGGGTAAATCAGCCCCAGCATTTT	CASSPTGRVNQPQHF
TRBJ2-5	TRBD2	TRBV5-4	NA	TGTGCCAGCAGCTTGGCCGGGACTAGCGGCCAAGAGACCCAGTACTTC	CASSLAGTSGQETQYF
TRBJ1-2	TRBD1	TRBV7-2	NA	TGTGCCAGCAGCCCACAGGGGGCTTACGGCTACACCTTC	CASSPQGAYGYTF
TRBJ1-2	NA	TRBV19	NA	TGTGCCAGTAGTATCCGGGATTATAATTATGGCTACACCTTC	CASSIRDYNYGYTF
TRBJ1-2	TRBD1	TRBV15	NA	TGTGCCACCAGCAGCTCGGACAGGAATGGCTACACCTTC	CATSSSDRNGYTF
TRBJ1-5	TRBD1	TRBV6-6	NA	TGTGCCAGCAGCTATGGACAGGGGGGGAATCAGCCCCAGCATTTT	CASSYGQGGNQPQHF
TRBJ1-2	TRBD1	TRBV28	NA	TGTGCCAGCAGTCTCGACAGGGGGCTCGGCTACACCTTC	CASSLDRGLGYTF
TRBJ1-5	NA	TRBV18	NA	TGTGCCAGCTCACCACAGGGGACTGGGAACAATCAGCCCCAGCATTTT	CASSPQGTGNNQPQHF
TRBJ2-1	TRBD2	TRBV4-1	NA	TGCGCCAGCAGCCAAGATCGGTGGGAGGGAGACAATGAGCAGTTCTTC	CASSQDRWEGDNEQFF
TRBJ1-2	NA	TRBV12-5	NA	TGTGCTAGTGGTTTACGGGGTGACGGCTACACCTTC	CASGLRGDGYTF
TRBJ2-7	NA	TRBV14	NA	TGTGCCAGCAGCCAAGATAGGAGTTACGAGCAGTACTTC	CASSQDRSYEQYF
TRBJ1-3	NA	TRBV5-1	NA	TGCGCCAGCAGCTTGCAGGGTGTCTCTGGAAACACCATATATTTT	CASSLQGVSGNTIYF
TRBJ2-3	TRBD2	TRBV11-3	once	TGTGCCAGCAGCCCCGGGGGGACAGATACGCAGTATTTT	CASSPGGTDTQYF
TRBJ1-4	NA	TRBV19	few	TGTGCCAGTAGTATGAACCGGAGAAAACTGTTTTTT	CASSMNRRKLFF
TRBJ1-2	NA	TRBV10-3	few	TGTGCCATCAGTGAACGGGAAATCTTCTATGGCTACACCTTC	CAISEREIFYGYTF
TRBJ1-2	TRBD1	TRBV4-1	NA	TGCGCCAGCAGCGAGCGACAGGGCCGGACGAGCTATGGCTACACCTTC	CASSERQGRTSYGYTF
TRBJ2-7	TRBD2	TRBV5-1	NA	TGCGCCAGCAGGGTAGCGGGGGGGCAGGAGCAGTACTTC	CASRVAGGQEQYF
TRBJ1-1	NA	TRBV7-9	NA	TGTGCCAGCGGCAAACTCAGGGGAAAGAACACTGAAGCTTTCTTT	CASGKLRGKNTEAFF
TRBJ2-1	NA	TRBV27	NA	TGTGCCAGCAGTTCCCCCTCTGCGCTAGCGTCCTACAATGAGCAGTTCTTC	CASSSPSALASYNEQFF
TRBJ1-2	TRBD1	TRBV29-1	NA	TGCAGCGTTGAATCGCAGGGGGCAGGGGGCTACACCTTC	CSVESQGAGGYTF